A few counts support the clone carrying this TCR beta chain. The antigen remains undetermined. The data were obtained in a study of CD8 T cells in ankylosing spondylitis. TCRdb processed the 5' RACE reads anew with MiXCR; each CDR3 protein has one entry. This table has some 840,000 distinct CDR3 sequences, about 10% appearing once. Study conclusions and caveats: Earlier literature documents some of the motif variants in reactive arthritis synovial fluid and blood. The clones that were linked to disease were reported to be significantly enriched in matched synovial fluid samples from ankylosing spondylitis patients. A motif in TCR beta, a set of under 10 highly homologous variants, appeared characteristic of ankylosing spondylitis blood.

Trimming stripped 2 bases from V and 2 bases from J, with 14 bases between. The CDR3 has 15 amino acids. CDR1 is SGDLS and CDR2 is YYNGEE in the germline V gene. The sample comprised blood, either unsorted or a sorted T cell fraction (not recorded which). The chain uses TRBV9 and TRBJ2-7; a possible D gene is TRBD1 (6 bases). This TCR was recovered from a male donor with ankylosing spondylitis. In DNA form, the CDR3 reads TGTGCCAGCAGCGTGGGGGCAGGTGAAGCCTACGAGCAGTACTTC. Amino acids: CASSVGAGEAYEQYF.